The 21 T cell receptor beta chains below come from one sample, sequenced in a study of early T cells in non-severe SARS-CoV-2 infection. From the 5' RACE reads, TCRdb called clonotypes with MiXCR, one entry per CDR3 protein. The sample gives 40,000 to 55,000 distinct CDR3 sequences, about 5.7% of which show up once; around 21% is in the top ten. Sequencing was performed on whole blood, taken at baseline. The origin of the receptors is an adult who was a healthcare worker with PCR-confirmed SARS-CoV-2 infection or an uninfected control (not recorded which).

There are a few counts of this clonotype. The CDR3 loop reads CASSPPRRASGRYNEQFF. The DNA for the CDR3 is TGTGCCAGCAGTCCCCCCCGCCGCGCTAGCGGACGCTACAATGAGCAGTTCTTC. The rearrangement joins TRBV28 to TRBJ2-1; 7 bases align to TRBD2. Germline CDR1 MDHEN, CDR2 SYDVKM. CDR3 length equals 18 residues. Germline trimming cut 5 bases from V and 3 bases from J; bases unmatched to any gene: 16.

This chain connects TRBV3-1 to TRBJ1-1; the D is unclear. The CDR3 spans 11 residues. Looked up from germline, CDR1 is LGHDT and CDR2 is YNNKEL (reference sequence). The V end was cut by 0 bases, the J end by 11 bases, with 7 bases between. The CDR3: CASSQDIRAFF. DNA for the CDR3: TGTGCCAGCAGCCAAGATATAAGGGCTTTCTTT. Full variable domain (rest looked up from reference TRBV3-1 and TRBJ1-1): DTAVSQTPKYLVTQMGNDKSIKCEQNLGHDTMYWYKQDSKKFLKIMFSYNNKELIINETVPNRFSPKSPDKAHLNLHINSLELGDSAVYFCASSQDIRAFFGQGTRLTVV.

This clonotype has at least ten counts. The chain is built from TRBV20-1 and TRBJ2-7; the D is unclear. Germline CDR1 reads DFQATT; CDR2 reads SNEGSKA (reference sequence). This CDR3 is built from 14 residues. Trimming left V 1 base short and J 1 base short, with 11 bases between. The CDR3 coding sequence is TGCAGTGCTAGAGTCCGCCAACAGTCCTACGAGCAGTACTTC. Protein sequence: CSARVRQQSYEQYF.

Ten or more counts support this clonotype. The rearrangement links TRBV11-2 to TRBJ2-7; D possibly uses TRBD1 or TRBD2 (5 bases each). Germline V gene data show CDR1 as SGHAT and CDR2 as FQNNGV. CDR3 length: 16 residues. With 0 bases removed from V and 6 bases from J, the gap between germline ends came to 18 bases. The CDR3 DNA reads as TGTGCCAGCAGCTTAGACCCCGGGACCAGGATACGCGAGCAGTACTTC. Translating it yields CASSLDPGTRIREQYF.

The table lists this clonotype with a few counts. V and J are TRBV7-9 and TRBJ2-3; TRBD2 agrees at 8 bases. J gave up 6 bases and V 6 bases, and 17 bases lay outside the gene matches. CDR1 is SEHNR and CDR2 is FQNEAQ in the germline V gene (reference sequence). CDR3 length equals 17 residues. CDR3 coding DNA: TGTGCCAGCAGGAGCGGGAGACGAGGATATACTCCCGATACGCAGTATTTT. Translation gives CASRSGRRGYTPDTQYF.

This clonotype was found a few times. This chain connects TRBV2 to TRBJ1-5; D is undetermined. V gave up 5 bases and J gave up 2 bases, with 13 bases separating them. CDR1 SNHLY and CDR2 FYNNEI come from the germline V gene. This CDR3 has 15 residues. Here the CDR3 reads CASSSRVGGNQPQHF. The CDR3 nucleotides are TGTGCCAGCAGTAGTAGGGTTGGTGGCAATCAGCCCCAGCATTTT.

This clonotype was counted only a few times. The rearrangement uses TRBV25-1 and TRBJ2-7, with TRBD1 identical over 7 bases. The germline V gene has CDR1 MGHDK and CDR2 SYGVNS. V was pared by 6 bases and J by 2 bases, with 10 bases of the junction left unmatched. This CDR3 has 15 residues. Here the CDR3 DNA reads TGTGCCAGCAGCAGGACACAGGGGAACCCCTACGAGCAGTACTTC. It specifies CASSRTQGNPYEQYF.

There are a few counts of this clonotype. Here the CDR3 DNA reads TGCGCCAGCAGTGAGCAGGGTGAAAAACTGTTTTTT. This gives the protein CASSEQGEKLFF. The chain joins TRBV4-3 to TRBJ1-4; TRBD1 is a possible D gene (5 bases). Germline CDR1 is LGHNA and CDR2 is YSLEER. This CDR3 spans 12 amino acids. With 6 bases removed from V and 7 bases from J, the gap between germline ends came to 9 bases.

This clonotype has a count of ten or more. This sequence joins TRBV9 and TRBJ1-2, with unresolved D. CDR1 is SGDLS and CDR2 is YYNGEE in the germline V gene. The V gene lost 0 bases and the J gene lost 6 bases, with 12 bases spanning the gap. The length of the CDR3 is 14 residues. CDR3 protein: CASSVAGRLDGYTF. The CDR3 nucleotides are TGTGCCAGCAGCGTAGCGGGAAGGCTGGATGGCTACACCTTC.

The genes are TRBV20-1 and TRBJ2-2; 10 bases line up with TRBD2. CDR1 is DFQATT, CDR2 SNEGSKA, per germline (reference sequence). This CDR3 has 14 amino acids. Trimming at V came to 2 bases and at J to 5 bases, leaving 2 bases not matched to a gene. For the CDR3, the DNA is TGCAGTGCTAGAACTAGCGGGACAACCGGGGAGCTGTTTTTT. It translates to CSARTSGTTGELFF.

The chain links TRBV6-6 to TRBJ2-7; TRBD1 agrees at 7 bases. Germline V gene data show CDR1 as MNHNY and CDR2 as SVGAGI (reference sequence). J was trimmed by 4 bases and V by 5 bases; bases with no gene match: 5. This CDR3 spans 13 amino acids. The CDR3 here is CASSDREGYEQYF. In nucleotides, the CDR3 is TGTGCCAGCAGTGACAGGGAAGGATACGAGCAGTACTTC.

The V call is TRBV6-6, the J call TRBJ2-7, with TRBD1 matching over 8 bases. This CDR3 has 14 residues. Germline-derived CDR1 and CDR2 are MNHNY and SVGAGI (reference sequence). V was pared by 4 bases and J by 6 bases, with 8 bases of the junction left unmatched. The CDR3 bases are TGTGCCAGCAGTTCTGAGCCAGGGGGCGGCGAGCAGTACTTC. Its protein product is CASSSEPGGGEQYF.

This clonotype came up many times. The chain employs TRBV20-1 and TRBJ1-5, with D perhaps matching TRBD1 (6 bases). There are 13 residues in the CDR3. Trimming cost V 6 bases and J 1 base, with 10 bases left between them. Germline CDR1 reads DFQATT; CDR2 reads SNEGSKA (reference sequence). CDR3 sequence (DNA): TGCAGTGCGACCCAGGGGAGCAATCAGCCCCAGCATTTT. The encoded protein is CSATQGSNQPQHF.

The sample holds many counts of this clonotype. This chain links TRBV12-3 or TRBV12-4 with TRBJ2-7; TRBD1 agrees at 9 bases. V lost 5 bases, J lost 2 bases, and 4 bases stayed unmatched. CDR3 size: 14 residues. The CDR3 protein is CASSPTGGPYEQYF. CDR3 DNA: TGTGCCAGCAGTCCGACAGGGGGGCCCTACGAGCAGTACTTC.

This clonotype occurred many times. The chain couples TRBV20-1 to TRBJ1-2; D not resolved. V lost 4 bases, J lost 4 bases, and 16 bases lay in between. Germline assignment: CDR1 DFQATT and CDR2 SNEGSKA (reference sequence). The CDR3 has 14 residues. CDR3 nucleotide sequence: TGCAGTGCTAAGCAGACGGGTTTCGCCTATGGCTACACCTTC. This encodes CSAKQTGFAYGYTF.

This clonotype was recorded at least ten times. The chain couples TRBV7-9 to TRBJ2-1, with 10 bases fitting TRBD2. Germline CDR1 and CDR2: SEHNR and FQNEAQ (reference sequence). CDR3 length: 16 amino acids. V trimming: 5 bases; J trimming: 7 bases; junction bases outside the gene matches: 11. Here the CDR3 DNA reads TGTGCCAGCAGCCCTTTCCTAGCGGGAGTTGGGAATGAGCAGTTCTTC. It encodes CASSPFLAGVGNEQFF. Using reference TRBV7-9 and TRBJ2-1 for the parts outside the CDR3, the full variable domain is DTGVSQNPRHKITKRGQNVTFRCDPISEHNRLYWYRQTLGQGPEFLTYFQNEAQLEKSRLLSDRFSAERPKGSFSTLEIQRTEQGDSAMYLCASSPFLAGVGNEQFFGPGTRLTVL.

This clonotype showed up many times. The chain has TRBV3-1 and TRBJ1-4; TRBD1 agrees at 7 bases. Trimming cost V 1 base and J 6 bases; bases outside gene matches: 8. This CDR3 contains 16 residues. The germline gives CDR1 LGHDT, CDR2 YNNKEL (reference sequence). The DNA for the CDR3 is TGTGCCAGCAGCCAAGTTGCAGGGGGAGGCGATGAAAAACTGTTTTTT. Translated, it gives CASSQVAGGGDEKLFF.

This clonotype has just a few counts. V usage is TRBV2 and J usage is TRBJ1-1, with 9 bases that match TRBD1. The CDR3 totals 13 residues. The trim removed 4 bases at V and 6 bases at J, leaving 3 bases unmatched. Germline CDR1 reads SNHLY; CDR2 reads FYNNEI. The DNA of the CDR3 is TGTGCCAGCAGTGGGACAGGGGACGCTGAAGCTTTCTTT. Translating it yields CASSGTGDAEAFF.

This clonotype was counted ten times or more. Here the CDR3 reads CASRIPNSPLHF. The CDR3 bases are TGTGCCAGCAGGATCCCAAATTCACCCCTCCACTTT. The V call is TRBV6-5, the J call TRBJ1-6; D unclear. The CDR3 is 12 amino acids. V lost 6 bases to trimming and J lost 7 bases, with 7 bases between them. Germline V lookup: CDR1 MNHEY, CDR2 SVGAGI.

This clonotype was seen repeatedly, ten times or more. The V and J genes are TRBV18 and TRBJ2-5; TRBD2 is a possible D gene (6 bases). The CDR3 covers 14 residues. CDR1 KGHSH and CDR2 LQKENI come from the germline V gene. Trimming shortened V by 1 base and J by 3 bases, and 9 bases separated the two germline ends. CDR3 sequence reads: CASSPLASEETQYF. The CDR3 region has the DNA TGTGCCAGCTCACCACTTGCTAGCGAAGAGACCCAGTACTTC.

This clonotype was detected ten times or more. The J gene is TRBJ2-1, the V gene TRBV12-3 or TRBV12-4; 8 bases are shared with TRBD2. Trimming at V came to 6 bases and at J to 4 bases, leaving 20 bases not matched to a gene. The CDR3 contains 19 residues. CDR3 DNA sequence: TGTGCCAGCAGCCTCCAGCTTATACGAGCGGGGGCCCAGTACAATGAGCAGTTCTTC. This translates into CASSLQLIRAGAQYNEQFF.